This is a list of T cell receptor beta chains from one sample in a study of cytomegalovirus exposure and HLA in healthy donors. Measured with immunoSEQ multiplex PCR; TCRdb has only the in-frame clones, and not every one. The sample shows some 150,000 clones, approximately 88% of them seen only once. Sequencing was performed on PBMCs. These receptors came from a woman aged 18 to 35 in good health and CMV-seronegative. The CDR3 runs from the conserved cysteine through the conserved F or W. Fields, in order: CDR3 protein, CDR3 DNA, J gene, D gene, V gene, clone size. D genes are given only for firm matches. Rows may omit the clone size; those that give it use once, few, many or a size class.

cdr3_aa: CASSTAGTLSYEQYF
cdr3_nt: TGTGCCAGCAGCACGGCGGGGACCCTCTCCTACGAGCAGTACTTC
j_call: TRBJ2-7
d_call: NA
v_call: TRBV11-2
clone_size: NA

cdr3_aa: CASSLYPGVNTEAFF
cdr3_nt: TGTGCCAGCAGTTTATACCCGGGAGTGAACACTGAAGCTTTCTTT
j_call: TRBJ1-1
d_call: NA
v_call: TRBV28
clone_size: NA

cdr3_aa: CASSNGQGLRDTQYF
cdr3_nt: TGTGCCAGCAGCAATGGACAGGGGTTAAGAGATACGCAGTATTTT
j_call: TRBJ2-3
d_call: TRBD1
v_call: TRBV5-5
clone_size: NA

cdr3_aa: CASRVGQTNYEQYF
cdr3_nt: TGTGCCAGCAGAGTAGGACAGACGAATTACGAGCAGTACTTC
j_call: TRBJ2-7
d_call: NA
v_call: TRBV6-1
clone_size: NA

cdr3_aa: CASSLPGTGGNTIYF
cdr3_nt: TGCGCCAGCAGCTTACCCGGGACAGGGGGAAACACCATATATTTT
j_call: TRBJ1-3
d_call: TRBD1
v_call: TRBV5-1
clone_size: NA

cdr3_aa: CASRADGFLQGAGYTF
cdr3_nt: TGCGCCAGCAGAGCGGACGGCTTCCTCCAGGGGGCTGGCTACACCTTC
j_call: TRBJ1-2
d_call: TRBD1
v_call: TRBV4-1
clone_size: NA

cdr3_aa: CASSLSTGGWAEAFF
cdr3_nt: TGTGCCAGCAGTTTATCCACGGGGGGGTGGGCTGAAGCTTTCTTT
j_call: TRBJ1-1
d_call: NA
v_call: TRBV27
clone_size: NA

cdr3_aa: CASTRTGGEQYF
cdr3_nt: TGTGCCAGCACCCGGACAGGGGGCGAGCAGTACTTC
j_call: TRBJ2-7
d_call: TRBD1
v_call: TRBV5-6
clone_size: NA

cdr3_aa: CASSPGQGRGTEAFF
cdr3_nt: TGTGCCAGCAGCCCGGGACAGGGGCGCGGCACTGAAGCTTTCTTT
j_call: TRBJ1-1
d_call: TRBD1
v_call: TRBV4-2
clone_size: NA

cdr3_aa: CASSPNVRTSDTGELFF
cdr3_nt: TGTGCCAGCTCACCAAACGTAAGGACTAGCGACACCGGGGAGCTGTTTTTT
j_call: TRBJ2-2
d_call: TRBD2
v_call: TRBV18
clone_size: NA

cdr3_aa: CASSADAGVYYEQYF
cdr3_nt: TGTGCCAGCAGCGCAGACGCAGGGGTTTACTACGAGCAGTACTTC
j_call: TRBJ2-7
d_call: NA
v_call: TRBV7-8
clone_size: NA

cdr3_aa: CASSLQNTDTQYF
cdr3_nt: TGTGCCAGCAGTTTACAGAATACAGATACGCAGTATTTT
j_call: TRBJ2-3
d_call: NA
v_call: TRBV28
clone_size: NA

cdr3_aa: CAISESQAIHNEQFF
cdr3_nt: TGTGCCATCAGTGAGAGTCAAGCGATCCACAATGAGCAGTTCTTC
j_call: TRBJ2-1
d_call: NA
v_call: TRBV10-3
clone_size: many

cdr3_aa: CASSQDAPGQGASGGYTF
cdr3_nt: TGCGCCAGCAGCCAAGACGCTCCGGGACAGGGGGCGTCGGGTGGCTACACCTTC
j_call: TRBJ1-2
d_call: TRBD1
v_call: TRBV4-1
clone_size: NA

cdr3_aa: CASSYSTGGGEAFF
cdr3_nt: TGTGCCAGCAGTTACTCGACGGGGGGTGGCGAAGCTTTCTTT
j_call: TRBJ1-1
d_call: NA
v_call: TRBV6-5
clone_size: NA

cdr3_aa: CASSPDRDEQYF
cdr3_nt: TGTGCCAGCAGCCCTGACAGGGACGAGCAGTACTTC
j_call: TRBJ2-7
d_call: TRBD1
v_call: TRBV9
clone_size: NA

cdr3_aa: CASSFRTSSSYEQYF
cdr3_nt: TGTGCCAGCAGCTTTCGGACTTCAAGCTCCTACGAGCAGTACTTC
j_call: TRBJ2-7
d_call: NA
v_call: TRBV11-3
clone_size: NA

cdr3_aa: CASSFTAGGGPTDTQYF
cdr3_nt: TGTGCCAGCAGCTTCACGGCAGGCGGGGGTCCAACAGATACGCAGTATTTT
j_call: TRBJ2-3
d_call: TRBD2
v_call: TRBV7-9
clone_size: NA

cdr3_aa: CASRQTGQSNEKLFF
cdr3_nt: TGTGCCAGCAGACAGACGGGACAGTCTAATGAAAAACTGTTTTTT
j_call: TRBJ1-4
d_call: TRBD1
v_call: TRBV6-6
clone_size: many

cdr3_aa: CASSEETGKYGYTF
cdr3_nt: TGTGCCAGCAGTGAAGAGACAGGAAAGTATGGCTACACCTTC
j_call: TRBJ1-2
d_call: NA
v_call: TRBV2
clone_size: NA

cdr3_aa: CSLSLTYNEQFF
cdr3_nt: TGCAGCCTTAGCCTAACCTACAATGAGCAGTTCTTC
j_call: TRBJ2-1
d_call: NA
v_call: TRBV29-1
clone_size: NA

cdr3_aa: CASHGTGGASQPQHF
cdr3_nt: TGTGCCAGCCATGGGACAGGGGGCGCAAGCCAGCCCCAGCATTTT
j_call: TRBJ1-5
d_call: TRBD1
v_call: TRBV19
clone_size: NA

cdr3_aa: CASSTTRGPSSYNSPLHF
cdr3_nt: TGTGCCAGTAGTACCACTCGGGGTCCTAGCTCCTATAATTCACCCCTCCACTTT
j_call: TRBJ1-6
d_call: NA
v_call: TRBV19
clone_size: NA

cdr3_aa: CSVPGQGSNQPQHF
cdr3_nt: TGCAGCGTTCCTGGACAGGGCAGCAATCAGCCCCAGCATTTT
j_call: TRBJ1-5
d_call: TRBD1
v_call: TRBV29-1
clone_size: NA

cdr3_aa: CASSEVGTGSTEAFF
cdr3_nt: TGTGCCAGCAGTGAAGTGGGGACAGGATCCACTGAAGCTTTCTTT
j_call: TRBJ1-1
d_call: TRBD1
v_call: TRBV6-1
clone_size: NA

cdr3_aa: CASSLTVGFNSPLHF
cdr3_nt: TGTGCCAGCAGCTTGACGGTGGGCTTTAATTCACCCCTCCACTTT
j_call: TRBJ1-6
d_call: NA
v_call: TRBV5-4
clone_size: NA

cdr3_aa: CASSTSGQGISGYTF
cdr3_nt: TGTGCCAGTAGTACCTCCGGACAGGGGATTAGCGGCTACACCTTC
j_call: TRBJ1-2
d_call: TRBD1
v_call: TRBV19
clone_size: few

cdr3_aa: CASSQGGRGRTNYGYTF
cdr3_nt: TGTGCCAGCAGCCAAGGCGGCAGGGGAAGGACTAACTATGGCTACACCTTC
j_call: TRBJ1-2
d_call: NA
v_call: TRBV7-9
clone_size: NA

cdr3_aa: CASSLDQGLTDTQYF
cdr3_nt: TGTGCCAGCAGCTTAGATCAGGGTTTAACAGATACGCAGTATTTT
j_call: TRBJ2-3
d_call: NA
v_call: TRBV11-2
clone_size: NA

cdr3_aa: CAWSVSGEEKLFF
cdr3_nt: TGTGCCTGGAGTGTAAGTGGAGAGGAAAAACTGTTTTTT
j_call: TRBJ1-4
d_call: NA
v_call: TRBV30
clone_size: NA

cdr3_aa: CASSELAGGQETQYF
cdr3_nt: TGTGCCAGCAGTGAATTAGCGGGGGGGCAAGAGACCCAGTACTTC
j_call: TRBJ2-5
d_call: TRBD2
v_call: TRBV6-4
clone_size: few

cdr3_aa: CASSQSVAGQETQYF
cdr3_nt: TGCGCCAGCAGTCAATCGGTAGCGGGGCAAGAGACCCAGTACTTC
j_call: TRBJ2-5
d_call: TRBD2
v_call: TRBV23-1
clone_size: NA

cdr3_aa: CASSPGTVNYGYTF
cdr3_nt: TGTGCCAGCAGCCCCGGGACAGTGAATTATGGCTACACCTTC
j_call: TRBJ1-2
d_call: TRBD1
v_call: TRBV5-4
clone_size: NA

cdr3_aa: CATSRNRVGNQPQHF
cdr3_nt: TGTGCCACCAGCCGGAACAGGGTGGGCAATCAGCCCCAGCATTTT
j_call: TRBJ1-5
d_call: NA
v_call: TRBV15
clone_size: NA

cdr3_aa: CASPQGSVRAYNEQFF
cdr3_nt: TGTGCCAGCCCCCAGGGGTCGGTCAGGGCTTACAATGAGCAGTTCTTC
j_call: TRBJ2-1
d_call: NA
v_call: TRBV18
clone_size: NA

cdr3_aa: CASSISAGATEAFF
cdr3_nt: TGTGCCAGTAGTATATCGGCGGGTGCCACTGAAGCTTTCTTT
j_call: TRBJ1-1
d_call: NA
v_call: TRBV19
clone_size: NA

cdr3_aa: CASSLGSGASTDTQYF
cdr3_nt: TGTGCCAGCAGCTTAGGATCGGGTGCTAGCACAGATACGCAGTATTTT
j_call: TRBJ2-3
d_call: NA
v_call: TRBV7-9
clone_size: NA

cdr3_aa: CASSRDSGNTIYF
cdr3_nt: TGTGCCAGCAGTCGGGACAGTGGAAACACCATATATTTT
j_call: TRBJ1-3
d_call: TRBD1
v_call: TRBV2
clone_size: few

cdr3_aa: CASSEQGSTDTQYF
cdr3_nt: TGTGCCAGCAGCGAACAGGGGAGCACAGATACGCAGTATTTT
j_call: TRBJ2-3
d_call: TRBD1
v_call: TRBV6-5
clone_size: NA

cdr3_aa: CASSAEEGGVGELFF
cdr3_nt: TGTGCCAGCAGCGCCGAGGAGGGGGGGGTCGGGGAGCTGTTTTTT
j_call: TRBJ2-2
d_call: NA
v_call: TRBV6-1
clone_size: NA

cdr3_aa: CASSEGYLDLPREQYF
cdr3_nt: TGTGCCAGCAGTGAAGGCTATTTAGACCTTCCTAGGGAGCAGTACTTC
j_call: TRBJ2-7
d_call: NA
v_call: TRBV6-1
clone_size: few

cdr3_aa: CATDAGGEQYF
cdr3_nt: TGTGCCACCGACGCAGGGGGCGAGCAGTACTTC
j_call: TRBJ2-7
d_call: TRBD1
v_call: TRBV28
clone_size: NA

cdr3_aa: CASSGPGNSSPLHF
cdr3_nt: TGTGCCAGCAGTGGTCCAGGGAATAGTTCACCCCTCCACTTT
j_call: TRBJ1-6
d_call: NA
v_call: TRBV2
clone_size: NA

cdr3_aa: CASSSGTGANYGYTF
cdr3_nt: TGCGCCAGCAGCTCGGGGACGGGGGCTAACTATGGCTACACCTTC
j_call: TRBJ1-2
d_call: NA
v_call: TRBV5-1
clone_size: NA

cdr3_aa: CASSGPSGSNEQFF
cdr3_nt: TGTGCCAGCAGTGGCCCTAGCGGAAGCAATGAGCAGTTCTTC
j_call: TRBJ2-1
d_call: TRBD2
v_call: TRBV2
clone_size: NA

cdr3_aa: CASSPGFSEQYF
cdr3_nt: TGTGCCAGCAGTCCAGGGTTTTCCGAGCAGTACTTC
j_call: TRBJ2-7
d_call: NA
v_call: TRBV2
clone_size: NA

cdr3_aa: CASSRYGQGGETQYF
cdr3_nt: TGTGCCAGTAGTAGGTATGGACAGGGAGGAGAGACCCAGTACTTC
j_call: TRBJ2-5
d_call: TRBD1
v_call: TRBV19
clone_size: NA

cdr3_aa: CASSKIQGVYTEAFF
cdr3_nt: TGTGCCAGCAGCAAAATACAGGGGGTGTACACTGAAGCTTTCTTT
j_call: TRBJ1-1
d_call: TRBD1
v_call: TRBV5-4
clone_size: once

cdr3_aa: CASSSQRTGRWETQYF
cdr3_nt: TGTGCCAGCAGCTCCCAACGGACAGGGAGGTGGGAGACCCAGTACTTC
j_call: TRBJ2-5
d_call: TRBD1
v_call: TRBV11-2
clone_size: NA